This T cell receptor beta chain appears in the sequencing data of a study of cytomegalovirus exposure and HLA in healthy donors. Whole-study context: Drawn from HLA-typed donors, approximately 86 million unique TCRs were held in an early data release. Whole-study findings and limits: In a later analysis, a missense DCLRE1C variant was linked to TCR beta V- and J-gene trimming. It was reported that the classifier diagnosed cytomegalovirus status with high specificity and sensitivity in both the original and validation cohorts. In vitro data verified a few CMV-associated chains as specific for CMV antigens.

The CDR3 is made up of 17 amino acids. Germline V lookup: CDR1 MNHEY, CDR2 SMNVEV (reference sequence). V shed 4 bases and J 3 bases; nucleotides not matched to a gene: 10. The PCR had 60 Vbeta and 13 Jbeta primers. The protocol was immunoSEQ multiplex PCR, while the TCRdb copy is restricted to in-frame clones and leaves out a portion. In the table there are around 68,000 clones, 85% of which are singletons. With respect to this clone: What it binds is not known.

Input material: PBMCs. The TCR was taken from a female donor in good health and CMV-seronegative. The rearrangement joins TRBV27 to TRBJ2-1, with TRBD2 identical over 9 bases. This chain's CDR3 is CASSSTQAGGSYNEQFF. CDR3 nucleotide sequence: TGTGCCAGCAGTTCCACACAGGCGGGAGGGAGCTACAATGAGCAGTTCTTC.